Shown below are 14 T cell receptor beta chains from a single sample sequenced in a study of blood T cells in healthy people across ages. Together with a sample-barcoded 5' primer, a J-beta primer mix was included in a second PCR lasting about 6 to 11 cycles. TCRdb processed the 5' RACE reads anew with MiXCR; each CDR3 protein has one entry. The sample gives almost 550,000 distinct CDR3 sequences, less than 25% of which show up once; roughly 9.4% is in the top ten. A further study also used this sample, focusing on T cells of mothers and their children.

The sequencing input was blood. The receptors derive from a boy between 5 and 17 years old in good health.

V is TRBV20-1 and J is TRBJ2-4; D perhaps matches TRBD2 (5 bases). Per the germline V gene, CDR1 is DFQATT and CDR2 is SNEGSKA (reference sequence). The CDR3 runs 15 residues. V was cut by 3 bases and J by 1 base, with 13 bases left in between. CDR3 sequence reads: CSASSGRGAKNIQYF. In DNA, the CDR3 is TGCAGTGCTAGTAGTGGGAGAGGCGCCAAAAACATTCAGTACTTC.

This clonotype has only a few counts. The chain joins TRBV7-8 to TRBJ2-5; D not resolved. Matching the DNA end better, TRBJ2-7 makes the J call doubtful. CDR3 length equals 14 residues. Per the germline V gene, CDR1 is SGHVS and CDR2 is FQNEAQ. The CDR3 sequence: CASSLADVVHEQYF. The CDR3 DNA is TGTGCCAGCAGCTTAGCGGATGTGGTCCACGAGCAGTACTTC.

This clonotype was counted between two and nine times. V gene TRBV12-3 or TRBV12-4 combines with J gene TRBJ1-1; D call uncertain. The CDR3 has 16 residues. The V gene lost 6 bases and the J gene lost 0 bases, with 17 bases spanning the gap. CDR3 in DNA: TGTGCCAGCAGCCTGGGAGTATCGAGGGTGAACACTGAAGCTTTCTTT. Translated: CASSLGVSRVNTEAFF.

CDR3 nucleotide sequence: TGCAGCGCCGGGGGGACGGAGAACTATGGCTACACCTTC. Residues: CSAGGTENYGYTF. J is TRBJ1-2 and V is TRBV29-1; D is possibly TRBD1 (5 bases). V shed 7 bases and J shed 2 bases, with 14 bases lying between them. This CDR3 contains 13 residues. Germline V lookup: CDR1 SQVTM, CDR2 ANQGSEA.

In this sample, this clonotype turned up a few times. The chain is built from TRBV5-1 and TRBJ2-3; the D is unclear. Germline CDR1 is SGHRS and CDR2 is YFSETQ. V was cut by 0 bases and J by 2 bases, with 10 bases left in between. The CDR3 is 15 residues long. The CDR3 nucleotides read TGCGCCAGCAGCTTGGATGGACGCTTCACAGATACGCAGTATTTT. It encodes CASSLDGRFTDTQYF.

V gene TRBV29-1 combines with J gene TRBJ1-6, with no clear D. This CDR3 is built from 13 residues. V was pared by 3 bases and J by 7 bases, with 10 bases between. Germline values: CDR1 SQVTM, CDR2 ANQGSEA. The CDR3 DNA reads TGCAGCGTTGACGAGGGAAACAATTCACCCCTCCACTTT. It is translated as CSVDEGNNSPLHF.

There are a few counts of this clonotype. This rearrangement joins TRBV27 to TRBJ1-4; 7 bases fit TRBD1. The germline CDR1 and CDR2 sequences are MNHEY and SMNVEV (reference sequence). The junction had 8 bases not matched to a gene; V was cut back by 6 bases and J by 7 bases. The CDR3 sequence is 14 residues long. The CDR3: CASRGRGPVEKLFF. CDR3 in DNA: TGTGCCAGCAGGGGAAGGGGGCCGGTTGAAAAACTGTTTTTT.

This clonotype came up many times. V usage is TRBV20-1 and J usage is TRBJ2-5; D gene uncertain. CDR3 length equals 12 residues. V gave up 3 bases and J gave up 2 bases, with 7 bases separating them. Looked up from germline, CDR1 is DFQATT and CDR2 is SNEGSKA (reference sequence). This CDR3 is CSARSRQETQYF. Written as DNA, the CDR3 is TGCAGTGCTAGGTCCCGGCAAGAGACCCAGTACTTC.

The genes are TRBV9 and TRBJ2-5, with TRBD2 matching over 8 bases. The DNA end is more similar to TRBJ2-7, so the J call may be wrong. Germline V gene data show CDR1 as SGDLS and CDR2 as YYNGEE. This CDR3 spans 16 amino acids. CDR3 loop: CASSVASGRDTYEQYF. The CDR3 nucleotides read TGTGCCAGCAGCGTAGCGAGCGGGAGAGATACCTACGAGCAGTACTTC.

This chain uses TRBV2 with TRBJ1-2; weak D call: TRBD1 (5 bases). The V gene's germline CDR1 is SNHLY and CDR2 FYNNEI. The CDR3 spans 11 residues. V lost 11 bases and J 6 bases, leaving 13 bases between the germline ends. The CDR3 nucleotides read TGTGCCGGAAGGGACCTCCATGGCTACACCTTC. It encodes CAGRDLHGYTF. Full variable domain (rest looked up from reference TRBV2 and TRBJ1-2): EPEVTQTPSHQVTQMGQEVILRCVPISNHLYFYWYRQILGQKVEFLVSFYNNEISEKSEIFDDQFSVERPDGSNFTLKIRSTKLEDSAMYFCAGRDLHGYTFGSGTRLTVV.

The gene calls are TRBV10-2 and TRBJ2-7; D unclear. The ends were cut back, 0 bases at V and 3 bases at J, with 9 bases in the middle. The CDR3 covers 14 residues. Germline V gives CDR1 WSHSY, CDR2 SAAADI. The CDR3 sequence is CASSESFTSYEQYF. The CDR3 DNA follows: TGCGCCAGCAGTGAGTCGTTTACCAGCTACGAGCAGTACTTC.

The count of this clonotype is one. The rearrangement uses TRBV4-1 and TRBJ2-6; 7 positions match TRBD1. Germline V lookup: CDR1 MGHRA, CDR2 YSYEKL. Losses at the gene ends were 2 bases for V and 1 base for J; bases not matched to a gene: 8. The length of the CDR3 is 18 residues. CDR3 nucleotide sequence: TGCGCCAGCAGCCAACCGACAGGGTTAAAATCTGGGGCCAACGTCCTGACTTTC. Protein product: CASSQPTGLKSGANVLTF.

This clonotype was seen a handful of times. As DNA, the CDR3 is TGTGCCAGCAGTACCCAGGGGATACGCTATGGCTACACCTTC. It encodes CASSTQGIRYGYTF. The chain joins TRBV6-5 to TRBJ1-2, with a tentative D call TRBD1 (6 bases). The germline V gene has CDR1 MNHEY and CDR2 SVGAGI. CDR3 length equals 14 residues. Trimming removed 5 bases at V and 4 bases at J, with 14 bases between.

CDR3 sequence: CASSLGQGDLETQYF. CDR3 nucleotides: TGTGCCAGCAGCCTGGGACAGGGGGATTTGGAGACCCAGTACTTC. The V gene is TRBV3-1, the J gene TRBJ2-5; 11 bases match TRBD1. Per germline, CDR1 LGHDT and CDR2 YNNKEL (reference sequence). Trimming took 4 bases from V and 5 from J; bases not matched to a gene: 6. This CDR3 spans 15 amino acids.